This is a list of T cell receptor beta chains from one sample in a study of PD-1 blockade in classical Hodgkin lymphoma. Only in-frame clones appear in the TCRdb table, and some are missing; sequencing was by immunoSEQ multiplex PCR. This sample has over 45,000 clones, with around 73% found just once. This material consisted of peripheral blood mononuclear cells (PBMCs), taken before the second cycle of nivolumab. These receptors were collected from a human donor with classical Hodgkin lymphoma. CDR3s include the opening cysteine and the closing phenylalanine or tryptophan. D genes are given only for firm matches. Only part of the rows carry a size: once, few, many, or a class if the clone is expanded.

J | V | D | size | CDR3 | DNA
TRBJ2-7 | TRBV7-9 | . | . | CASSLGAEQYF | TGTGCCAGCAGCTTAGGGGCCGAGCAGTACTTC
TRBJ2-3 | TRBV6-5 | . | . | CASSGDTQYF | TGTGCCAGCAGTGGCGATACGCAGTATTTT
TRBJ1-2 | TRBV28 | TRBD1 | . | CASSSQGAGYGYTF | TGTGCCAGCAGTTCCCAGGGGGCTGGATATGGCTACACCTTC
TRBJ2-3 | TRBV27 | TRBD2 | . | CASSLRGGLDTQYF | TGTGCCAGCAGTTTACGGGGGGGTTTAGATACGCAGTATTTT
TRBJ2-2 | TRBV7-6 | . | . | CASRQLEPGELFF | TGTGCCAGCAGACAACTCGAGCCCGGGGAGCTGTTTTTT
TRBJ2-3 | TRBV6-1 | TRBD2 | . | CASGAGVSTDTQYF | TGTGCCAGCGGGGCGGGAGTAAGCACAGATACGCAGTATTTT
TRBJ1-1 | TRBV5-1 | . | few | CASSLFHENTEAFF | TGCGCCAGCAGCCTATTCCACGAAAACACTGAAGCTTTCTTT
TRBJ2-7 | TRBV6-5 | TRBD2 | . | CASSSPTSGRGEQYF | TGTGCCAGCAGCTCCCCGACTAGCGGGAGAGGAGAGCAGTACTTC
TRBJ1-5 | TRBV6-6 | . | once | CASSYIVDSNQPQHF | TGTGCCAGCAGTTACATCGTCGACAGCAATCAGCCCCAGCATTTT
TRBJ2-7 | TRBV6-5 | . | . | CASSYSIGQSSYEQYF | TGTGCCAGCAGTTACTCGATCGGCCAAAGCTCCTACGAGCAGTACTTC
TRBJ2-7 | TRBV28 | TRBD1 | . | CASSLSTGKYF | TGTGCCAGCAGTCTATCGACAGGGAAGTACTTC
TRBJ1-1 | TRBV4-1 | . | few | CASRSRSTEAFF | TGCGCCAGCAGGTCCAGAAGCACTGAAGCTTTCTTT
TRBJ1-1 | TRBV18 | . | . | CASSQGQNTEAFF | TGTGCCAGCTCACAGGGACAGAACACTGAAGCTTTCTTT
TRBJ2-4 | TRBV7-8 | . | few | CASSLRERPDSLAKNIQYF | TGTGCCAGCAGCTTAAGGGAGCGACCCGACAGTCTAGCCAAAAACATTCAGTACTTC
TRBJ2-7 | TRBV27 | . | . | CASSSGRGQDEQYF | TGTGCCAGCAGTTCAGGGAGGGGGCAGGACGAGCAGTACTTC
TRBJ2-7 | TRBV19 | . | few | CASSMRMADTYEQYF | TGTGCCAGTAGTATGCGGATGGCCGACACCTACGAGCAGTACTTC
TRBJ2-1 | TRBV29-1 | TRBD2 | . | CSVSPGGSSYNEQFF | TGCAGCGTTTCCCCGGGGGGTAGCTCCTACAATGAGCAGTTCTTC
TRBJ2-4 | TRBV15 | TRBD1 | . | CATSQDVLTGLIQYF | TGTGCCACCAGCCAAGACGTACTGACAGGGCTGATCCAGTACTTC
TRBJ2-5 | TRBV19 | . | once | CASTGGGETQYF | TGTGCCAGTACTGGCGGTGGGGAGACCCAGTACTTC
TRBJ2-3 | TRBV18 | . | . | CASSPFAGPTSTDTQYF | TGTGCCAGCTCACCTTTTGCAGGGCCGACATCCACAGATACGCAGTATTTT
TRBJ2-2 | TRBV19 | . | few | CASSIRDGGTGELFF | TGTGCCAGTAGTATCCGGGACGGGGGCACCGGGGAGCTGTTTTTT
TRBJ2-1 | TRBV5-1 | TRBD2 | once | CASRGLAGGSSYNEQFF | TGCGCCAGCAGGGGACTAGCGGGAGGTAGCTCCTACAATGAGCAGTTCTTC
TRBJ1-2 | TRBV11-2 | . | once | CASSLGGGLYYGYTF | TGTGCCAGCAGCTTAGGAGGGGGGCTGTACTATGGCTACACCTTC
TRBJ2-5 | TRBV29-1 | TRBD1 | few | CSVEGPGQGRGETQYF | TGCAGCGTTGAAGGCCCGGGACAGGGGAGGGGGGAGACCCAGTACTTC
TRBJ1-6 | TRBV4-3 | . | . | CASSQDPHNSPLHF | TGCGCCAGCAGCCAAGACCCTCACAATTCACCCCTCCACTTT
TRBJ1-6 | TRBV13 | . | few | CASSLEGVQSPLHF | TGTGCCAGCAGCTTAGAGGGTGTTCAATCACCCCTCCACTTT
TRBJ2-1 | TRBV2 | . | . | CASSNGFEYEQFF | TGTGCCAGCAGTAATGGATTCGAATATGAGCAGTTCTTC
TRBJ2-7 | TRBV4-1 | TRBD1 | . | CASSLRQGDFDEQYF | TGCGCCAGCAGTTTAAGACAGGGGGATTTCGACGAGCAGTACTTC
TRBJ2-2 | TRBV7-2 | . | . | CASRPAPNTGELFF | TGTGCCAGCAGACCGGCCCCGAACACCGGGGAGCTGTTTTTT
TRBJ2-7 | TRBV5-1 | TRBD2 | few | CASNPSVGTSGTRLYF | TGCGCCAGCAACCCCTCAGTGGGGACTAGCGGGACTCGGCTGTACTTC
TRBJ2-6 | TRBV7-9 | TRBD1 | . | CASSLGQGAGANVLTF | TGTGCCAGCAGCTTAGGACAGGGGGCTGGGGCCAACGTCCTGACTTTC
TRBJ1-4 | TRBV29-1 | TRBD1 | . | CSVEVQGAREKLFF | TGCAGCGTGGAAGTACAGGGGGCCAGGGAAAAACTGTTTTTT
TRBJ2-1 | TRBV11-2 | . | . | CACGTSSSYNEQFF | TGTGCCTGCGGGACCTCGAGCTCCTACAATGAGCAGTTCTTC
TRBJ2-1 | TRBV11-1 | . | . | CASSRGLINEQFF | TGTGCCAGCAGCCGCGGACTCATCAATGAGCAGTTCTTC
TRBJ2-7 | TRBV30 | . | . | CAWSEANLREQYF | TGTGCCTGGAGTGAGGCGAACTTGCGGGAGCAGTACTTC
TRBJ1-1 | TRBV7-3 | . | . | CASSLDRTIPNSNTEAFF | TGTGCCAGCAGCTTGGACCGAACCATCCCAAACTCGAACACTGAAGCTTTCTTT
TRBJ2-3 | TRBV6-6 | . | . | CASALPPDTQYF | TGTGCCAGCGCCCTTCCCCCAGATACGCAGTATTTT
TRBJ2-3 | TRBV19 | TRBD1 | . | CASSDRAVDTQYF | TGTGCCAGTAGTGACAGGGCGGTAGATACGCAGTATTTT
TRBJ2-3 | TRBV18 | TRBD1 | . | CASSPFPRDRGPTDTQYF | TGTGCCAGCTCACCATTTCCCCGGGACAGGGGGCCCACAGATACGCAGTATTTT
TRBJ2-3 | TRBV6-5 | TRBD2 | . | CASSRTSGSADTQYF | TGTGCCAGCAGTCGGACTAGCGGGAGCGCAGATACGCAGTATTTT
TRBJ2-3 | TRBV6-5 | . | . | CASSYRGSSTDTQYF | TGTGCCAGCAGTTACCGGGGATCTAGCACAGATACGCAGTATTTT
TRBJ2-7 | TRBV5-8 | . | few | CASRLDREGGNYEQYF | TGTGCCAGCAGACTCGACAGGGAGGGGGGTAATTACGAGCAGTACTTC
TRBJ2-7 | TRBV7-2 | TRBD1 | . | CASSSQGGHYEQYF | TGTGCCAGCAGCTCCCAAGGGGGCCACTACGAGCAGTACTTC
TRBJ1-4 | TRBV10-1 | . | few | CASSESPWGNEKLFF | TGCGCCAGCAGTGAGTCGCCCTGGGGAAATGAAAAACTGTTTTTT
TRBJ1-5 | TRBV6-5 | . | . | CASSYSGWGHQPQHF | TGTGCCAGCAGTTACTCGGGTTGGGGGCATCAGCCCCAGCATTTT
TRBJ2-2 | TRBV9 | . | . | CASSVGLNTGELFF | TGTGCCAGCAGCGTAGGCCTCAACACCGGGGAGCTGTTTTTT
TRBJ1-2 | TRBV25-1 | TRBD1 | . | CASRTGDGYTF | TGTGCCAGCAGGACAGGGGATGGCTACACCTTC
TRBJ2-2 | TRBV4-1 | . | once | CASSQDNREMFF | TGCGCCAGCAGCCAAGATAATCGGGAGATGTTTTTT
TRBJ1-5 | TRBV6-6 | TRBD1 | . | CASSYRTGPGQPQHF | TGTGCCAGCAGTTACAGGACAGGCCCAGGGCAGCCCCAGCATTTT
TRBJ1-6 | TRBV30 | . | once | CAWRGVGSTNSPLHF | TGTGCCTGGAGAGGCGTCGGCAGCACAAATTCACCCCTCCACTTT
TRBJ2-1 | TRBV2 | TRBD1 | once | CASRVQGALYNEQFF | TGTGCCAGCAGGGTGCAGGGGGCGCTTTACAATGAGCAGTTCTTC
TRBJ2-7 | TRBV7-2 | TRBD1 | . | CASSLRQGDSSYEQYF | TGTGCCAGCAGCTTACGACAGGGAGACTCTTCCTACGAGCAGTACTTC
TRBJ1-2 | TRBV7-2 | . | . | CASSLGGEDYGYTF | TGTGCCAGCAGCTTAGGGGGGGAAGACTATGGCTACACCTTC
TRBJ1-2 | TRBV11-2 | . | . | CASSLTPRDENYGYTF | TGTGCCAGCAGCTTAACCCCCAGGGATGAAAACTATGGCTACACCTTC
TRBJ1-2 | TRBV7-2 | . | few | CASSLSISYTF | TGTGCCAGCAGCTTATCCATCTCCTACACCTTC
TRBJ2-2 | TRBV30 | . | . | CAWSRGNTGELFF | TGTGCCTGGAGCAGGGGGAACACCGGGGAGCTGTTTTTT
TRBJ2-7 | TRBV29-1 | TRBD1 | once | CSVRRQGANEQYF | TGCAGCGTCAGACGACAGGGGGCAAACGAGCAGTACTTC
TRBJ1-1 | TRBV7-9 | . | . | CASSFQGPTEAFF | TGTGCCAGCAGCTTTCAGGGGCCCACTGAAGCTTTCTTT